This TCR beta chain was observed in a study of Ad26.COV2.S vaccination and SARS-CoV-2 variants (dated by TCRdb to the early 2020s). About the full investigation: Vaccine-arm donors were drawn from COV1001, a multicentre, randomized, double-blind, placebo-controlled phase I-IIa trial of Ad26.COV2.S in healthy adults. Investigators did not know the trial group allocation while performing experiments and assessing outcomes. Ad26.COV2.S was given intramuscularly at 5x10^10 or 1x10^11 viral particles, as a single shot or as two shots 56 days apart. TCRbeta repertoire sequencing served as the tool for gauging how specific and how broad the SARS-CoV-2-reactive T cell receptors were following Ad26.COV2.S vaccination. Participants in the trial were split at random into five groups of five each, receiving low-dose or high-dose Ad26.COV2.S once or twice, or else placebo on both occasions. The TCR-sequenced set comprised about 32 samples: approximately 19 Ad26.COV2.S vaccine recipients, 5 placebo recipients and 8 SARS-CoV-2 convalescent individuals.

Details on this clone: Its target antigen remains unknown. Per-base quality was not reported, and no clone a single base away is much larger than it.

What the treatment or condition label conveys for this sample: around 19 received Ad26.COV2.S at low or high dose, single or two shots; roughly five received placebo; per-sample allocation not given. For vaccine and placebo recipients, repertoires were sequenced using samples collected on day 63 after the first injection. Cohort 1b enrolled around 24 adults aged 18-55 years at a single site in Boston, USA, between 29 July and 7 August 2020. Ad26.COV2.S was a replication-incompetent adenovirus type 26 vector expressing a prefusion-stabilized SARS-CoV-2 spike protein from the original Wuhan strain. Here is what the overall study found, with its caveats: The study was not powered to compare responses between vaccine doses or regimens. The authors noted that total T cell responses may have been underestimated by the TCR breadth and depth analyses. Non-spike TCR breadth was comparable between vaccine and placebo recipients, consistent with the vaccine containing only spike. Spike-specific TCR breadth was higher in Ad26.COV2.S recipients than in placebo recipients (P = 0.0014). After vaccination, substantial breadth of spike-specific CD8+ and CD4+ T cell responses was reported.

V and J are trimmed by 6 bases and 3 bases, and the gene matches miss 8 bases of the junction. Including cysteine and phenylalanine, the CDR3 has 15 amino acids. The CDR3 DNA has 45 bases and is translated from base 1. CDR1 and CDR2 are drawn from the germline V gene (reference sequence): SGHAT, FQDESV. The immunoSEQ Assay was the method used to sequence TCRbeta CDR3 regions. After extraction, genomic DNA underwent amplification by bias-controlled multiplex PCR, followed by high-throughput sequencing. Processing in the source paper ran as follows. To quantify the absolute abundance of every unique TCRbeta CDR3 region, sequences were collapsed and filtered. Usable DNA was measured by amplifying reference genes present in all nucleated cells, and TCRbeta template counts were normalized to that usable DNA to estimate T cell fraction. Repertoire TCRs were annotated as SARS-CoV-2-specific when V gene, CDR3 amino acid sequence and J gene were exactly matched to a known reactive TCR set. The reference SARS-CoV-2 TCR set was derived from MIRA and filtered for enrichment in COVID-19-positive ImmuneCODE repertoires, a step that removed public or cross-reactive TCRs. Based on the MIRA antigens, annotated TCRs were further analysed at the level of specific ORF or position within ORF. Breadth was defined as the number of annotated unique rearrangements divided by the total number of unique productive rearrangements, and depth was defined as the summed frequency of the annotated unique rearrangements. Two-sided Wilcoxon rank-sum tests were used to compare TCR breadth between groups. Drawn from immuneACCESS, this table holds only the in-frame rearrangements with V and J called that TCRdb kept. Clones are partly lost; checked studies trace under half to an unresolved V gene and leave the rest unexplained. V and J calls and clone size are as listed in that table; D and trimming were resolved from the DNA. This sample lists under 400,000 clones; 87% were detected once. The biggest ten clones account for roughly 3.6% of the sample.

The source is a person between 18 and 65 years old who received the Ad26.COV2.S COVID-19 vaccine or a placebo. This chain is built from TRBV11-1 and TRBJ1-2; 9 central nucleotides agree with TRBD1. The sequencing here drew on peripheral blood, taken in a trial of Ad26.COV2.S vaccine versus placebo. CDR3 sequence: CASRLNTGGDYGYTF. The DNA sequence is as follows: TGTGCCAGCAGACTGAACACAGGGGGCGACTATGGCTACACCTTC.